Below, one T cell receptor (beta chain) is given with its context. Antigen: not known. This CDR3 region has 14 residues. CDR1 and CDR2 (germline): SGHTA, FQGNSA. Trimming pared 5 bases from V and 4 bases from J, leaving 15 bases between. Assay: immunoSEQ multiplex PCR; the TCRdb copy retains only in-frame clones and omits some. The sample lists about 350,000 clones; about 92% were seen once. This record belongs to a study of Ad26.COV2.S vaccination and SARS-CoV-2 variants. Study conclusions and caveats: Possibly, TCR breadth and depth analyses underestimated total T cell responses. Spike-specific TCR breadth was greater in vaccine than placebo recipients. Spike-specific CD8+ and CD4+ T cell responses reportedly showed substantial breadth after vaccination. Non-spike TCR breadth was similar in vaccine and placebo recipients.

The source is a human donor who had recovered from COVID-19. The chain joins TRBV7-2 to TRBJ2-7; TRBD2 is a possible D gene (5 bases). Source: peripheral blood, taken after recovery from COVID-19. CDR3: CASSPGRRPYEQYF. CDR3 DNA sequence: TGTGCCAGCAGCCCGGGCAGGAGGCCGTACGAGCAGTACTTC.